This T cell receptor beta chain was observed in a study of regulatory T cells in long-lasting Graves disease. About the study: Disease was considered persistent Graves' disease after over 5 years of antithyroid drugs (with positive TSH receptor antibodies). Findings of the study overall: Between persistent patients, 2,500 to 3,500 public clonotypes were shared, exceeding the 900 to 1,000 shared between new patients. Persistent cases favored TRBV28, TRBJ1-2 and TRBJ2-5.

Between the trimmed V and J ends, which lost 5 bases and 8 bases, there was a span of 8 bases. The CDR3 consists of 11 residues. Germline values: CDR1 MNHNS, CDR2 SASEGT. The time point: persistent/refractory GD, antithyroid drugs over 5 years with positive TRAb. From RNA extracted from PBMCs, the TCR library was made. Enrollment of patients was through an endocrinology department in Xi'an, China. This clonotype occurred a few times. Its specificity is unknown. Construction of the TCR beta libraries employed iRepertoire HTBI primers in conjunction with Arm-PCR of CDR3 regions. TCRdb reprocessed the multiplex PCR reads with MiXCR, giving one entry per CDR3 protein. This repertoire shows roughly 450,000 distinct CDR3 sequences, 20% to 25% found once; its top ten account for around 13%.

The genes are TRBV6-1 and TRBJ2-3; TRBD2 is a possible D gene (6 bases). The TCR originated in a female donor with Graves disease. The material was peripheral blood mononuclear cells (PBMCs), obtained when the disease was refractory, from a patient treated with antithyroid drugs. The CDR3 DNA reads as TGTGCCAGCAGTCATAGCGGTACGCAGTATTTT. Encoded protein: CASSHSGTQYF.